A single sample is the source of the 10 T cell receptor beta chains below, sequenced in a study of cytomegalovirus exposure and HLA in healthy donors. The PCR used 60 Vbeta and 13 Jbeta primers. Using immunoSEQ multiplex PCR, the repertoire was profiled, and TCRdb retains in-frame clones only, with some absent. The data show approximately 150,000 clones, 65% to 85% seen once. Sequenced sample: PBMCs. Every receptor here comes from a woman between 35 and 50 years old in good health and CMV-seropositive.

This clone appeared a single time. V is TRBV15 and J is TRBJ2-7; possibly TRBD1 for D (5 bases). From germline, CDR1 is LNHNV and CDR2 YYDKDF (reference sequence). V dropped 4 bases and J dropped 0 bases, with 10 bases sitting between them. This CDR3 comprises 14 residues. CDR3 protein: CATSNPTASYEQYF. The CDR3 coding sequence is TGTGCCACCAGCAACCCGACAGCCTCCTACGAGCAGTACTTC.

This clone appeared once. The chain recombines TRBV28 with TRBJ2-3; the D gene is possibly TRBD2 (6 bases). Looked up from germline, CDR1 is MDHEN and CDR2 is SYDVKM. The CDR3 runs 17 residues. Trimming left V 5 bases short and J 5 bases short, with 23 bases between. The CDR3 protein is CASSPPDYRTPQDTQYF. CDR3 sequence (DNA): TGTGCCAGCAGTCCTCCGGACTACAGAACTCCACAAGATACGCAGTATTTT. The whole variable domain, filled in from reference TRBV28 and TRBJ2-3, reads DVKVTQSSRYLVKRTGEKVFLECVQDMDHENMFWYRQDPGLGLRLIYFSYDVKMKEKGDIPEGYSVSREKKERFSLILESASTNQTSMYLCASSPPDYRTPQDTQYFGPGTRLTVL.

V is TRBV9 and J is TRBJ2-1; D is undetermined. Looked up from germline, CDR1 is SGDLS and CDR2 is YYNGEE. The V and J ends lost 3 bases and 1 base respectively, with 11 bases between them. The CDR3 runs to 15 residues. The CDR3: CASSDTRRSYNEQFF. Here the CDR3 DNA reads TGTGCCAGCAGCGATACCAGGCGTTCCTACAATGAGCAGTTCTTC.

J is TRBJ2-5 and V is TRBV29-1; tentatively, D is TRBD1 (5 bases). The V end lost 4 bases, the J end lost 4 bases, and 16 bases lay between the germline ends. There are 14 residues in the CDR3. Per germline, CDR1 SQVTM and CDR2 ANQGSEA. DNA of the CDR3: TGCAGCGTTGGTCCGGCAGGGTTTCGAGAGACCCAGTACTTC. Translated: CSVGPAGFRETQYF.

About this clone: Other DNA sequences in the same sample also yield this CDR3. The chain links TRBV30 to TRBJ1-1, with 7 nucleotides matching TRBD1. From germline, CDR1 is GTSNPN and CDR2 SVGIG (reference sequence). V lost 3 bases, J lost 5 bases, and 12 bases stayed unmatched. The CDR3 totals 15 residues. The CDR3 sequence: CAWSPPDRLLTEAFF. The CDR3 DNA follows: TGTGCCTGGAGCCCCCCGGACAGGTTGTTGACTGAAGCTTTCTTT.

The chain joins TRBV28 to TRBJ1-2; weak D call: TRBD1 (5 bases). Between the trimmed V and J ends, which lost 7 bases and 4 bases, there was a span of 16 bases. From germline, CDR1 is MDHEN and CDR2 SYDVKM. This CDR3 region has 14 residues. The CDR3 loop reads CASTTDLTSYGYTF. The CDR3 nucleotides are TGTGCCAGCACGACAGACCTAACCTCCTATGGCTACACCTTC.

The CDR3, as DNA: TGTGCCACCAGCAGAGAAGGAAGCGGGAGGGCCAGGAGAGGGGAGCTGTTTTTT. Residues: CATSREGSGRARRGELFF. The chain joins TRBV15 to TRBJ2-2; TRBD2 agrees at 10 bases. The CDR3 is 18 residues long. The germline gives CDR1 LNHNV, CDR2 YYDKDF (reference sequence). The junction had 12 bases not matched to a gene; V was cut back by 0 bases and J by 8 bases.

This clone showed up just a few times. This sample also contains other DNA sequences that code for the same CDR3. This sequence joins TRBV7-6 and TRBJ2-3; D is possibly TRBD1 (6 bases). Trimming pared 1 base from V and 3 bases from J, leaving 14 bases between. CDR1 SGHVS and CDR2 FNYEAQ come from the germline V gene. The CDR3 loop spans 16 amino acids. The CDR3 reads CASSLGQGRGTDTQYF. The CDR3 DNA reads TGTGCCAGCAGCTTAGGGCAGGGCAGGGGAACAGATACGCAGTATTTT.

The CDR3: CASSPRYGNQPQHF. The CDR3 DNA follows: TGTGCCAGCAGTCCCCGTTATGGCAATCAGCCCCAGCATTTT. This sequence joins TRBV27 and TRBJ1-5; no firm D call. V was shortened by 5 bases and J by 2 bases, with 10 bases between the two germline ends. This CDR3 contains 14 residues. Germline lookup yields CDR1 MNHEY and CDR2 SMNVEV (reference sequence).

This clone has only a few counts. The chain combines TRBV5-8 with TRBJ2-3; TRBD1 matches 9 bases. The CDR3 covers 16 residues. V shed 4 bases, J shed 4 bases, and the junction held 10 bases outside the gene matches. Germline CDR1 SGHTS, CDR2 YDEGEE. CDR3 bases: TGTGCCAGCAGCCAAGAATGGGGACAGGGTGCAGATACGCAGTATTTT. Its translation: CASSQEWGQGADTQYF.